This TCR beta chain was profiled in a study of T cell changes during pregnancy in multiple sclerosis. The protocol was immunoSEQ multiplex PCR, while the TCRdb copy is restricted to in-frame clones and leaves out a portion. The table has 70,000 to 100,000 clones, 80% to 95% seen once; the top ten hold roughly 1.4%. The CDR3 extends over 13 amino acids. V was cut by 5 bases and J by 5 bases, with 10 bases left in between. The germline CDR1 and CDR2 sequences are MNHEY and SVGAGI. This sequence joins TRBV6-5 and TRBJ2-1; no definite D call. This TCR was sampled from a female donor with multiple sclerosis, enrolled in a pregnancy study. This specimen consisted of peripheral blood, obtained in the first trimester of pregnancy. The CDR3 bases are TGTGCCAGCAGTGCTACACTACACAATGAGCAGTTCTTC. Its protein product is CASSATLHNEQFF.